The 5 T cell receptor beta chains given below trace back to one sample, sequenced in a study of cytomegalovirus exposure and HLA in healthy donors (dated by TCRdb to 2015 to 2018). The library was obtained by the immunoSEQ multiplex PCR assay. In TCRdb, the immuneACCESS table is reduced to in-frame sequences with V and J assigned. These tables do not hold every clone; where another copy was compared, an unresolved V gene accounts for under half, and the others remain unexplained. The sample contains more than 120,000 clones, around nine tenths of them found a single time. Around 10% of the sample is in the top ten clones. Specimen: PBMCs. Receptors were obtained from a man between 18 and 29 years old in good health and CMV-seropositive.

V and J are TRBV5-1 and TRBJ2-7; TRBD1 matches at 11 bases. CDR3 length: 15 amino acids. Germline V CDR1 and CDR2: SGHRS, YFSETQ. Trimming took 0 bases from V and 3 from J; bases not matched to a gene: 2. In DNA, the CDR3 is TGCGCCAGCAGCTTGGAGGGGACAGGGGGCTACGAGCAGTACTTC. Translation: CASSLEGTGGYEQYF.

The CDR3 sequence is CSVAPRLGDTQYF. The CDR3 coding sequence is TGCAGCGTGGCACCCAGACTCGGCGATACGCAGTATTTT. The chain has TRBV29-1 and TRBJ2-3; D is undetermined. The germline CDR1 and CDR2 sequences are SQVTM and ANQGSEA. The CDR3 spans 13 residues. Trimming cost V 6 bases and J 6 bases, with 16 bases left between them.

This chain joins TRBV6-1 and TRBJ1-2; D possibly corresponds to TRBD1 (5 bases). CDR3 size: 13 residues. The germline V gene has CDR1 MNHNS and CDR2 SASEGT. Trimming pared 1 base from V and 5 bases from J, leaving 8 bases between. The CDR3 protein is CASSEVGTYGYTF. CDR3 bases: TGTGCCAGCAGTGAAGTAGGGACTTATGGCTACACCTTC.

This clone is a singleton in its sample. V is TRBV6-1 and J is TRBJ1-6; 8 nucleotides align to TRBD1. The trim removed 7 bases at V and 6 bases at J, leaving 5 bases unmatched. Germline V gene data show CDR1 as MNHNS and CDR2 as SASEGT. CDR3 length: 14 residues. Here the CDR3 reads CASTGDRPNSPLHF. The CDR3 DNA follows: TGTGCCAGCACCGGGGACAGGCCTAATTCACCCCTCCACTTT.

V gene TRBV18 combines with J gene TRBJ1-1; no reliable D call. The V end lost 3 bases, the J end lost 4 bases, and 21 bases lay between the germline ends. The CDR3 spans 17 residues. The germline V gene has CDR1 KGHSH and CDR2 LQKENI. The DNA for the CDR3 is TGTGCCAGCTCACCTATTAAATATTCCGGGGTGGGCACTGAAGCTTTCTTT. Amino acid sequence: CASSPIKYSGVGTEAFF.